One and the same sample provided the 24 T cell receptor beta chains below, sequenced in a study of molecular identifiers for immune sequencing clone quantification. From the PCR reads, TCRdb called clonotypes with MiXCR, one entry per CDR3 protein. The table includes about 65,000 distinct CDR3 sequences, less than 20% detected once. Sequenced: naive CD8+ T cells from blood, with Jurkat cell RNA spiked in. Subset: FACS-sorted CD8+CD4-CCR7+CD45RA+ naive T cells. Source of these receptors: a human donor in good health. Some libraries in this study had Jurkat cell RNA spiked in.

The sample holds many counts of this clonotype. V is TRBV5-6 and J is TRBJ1-3; D ambiguous. The germline CDR1 and CDR2 sequences are SGHDT and YYEEEE. CDR3 length: 15 amino acids. Trimming removed 5 bases from V and 0 bases from J, with 12 bases in between. DNA for the CDR3: TGTGCCAGCAGATATGGGGAGGCCTCTGGAAACACCATATATTTT. It is translated as CASRYGEASGNTIYF.

This clonotype was detected only once. It may be a read error: a sequence one base away is much more abundant. The genes are TRBV25-1 and TRBJ2-1; TRBD2 might be the D (5 bases). Germline lookup yields CDR1 MGHDK and CDR2 SYGVNS. CDR3 length: 15 amino acids. V was cut by 5 bases and J by 6 bases, with 17 bases left in between. DNA of the CDR3: TGTGCCAGCAGTCCCGACTACACGAAGTGCAATGAGCAGTTCTTC. It specifies CASSPDYTKCNEQFF.

This clonotype was seen at least ten times. This rearrangement joins TRBV5-4 to TRBJ2-1; a possible D gene is TRBD2 (5 bases). Germline V gene data show CDR1 as SGHNT and CDR2 as YYREEE (reference sequence). The CDR3 loop spans 12 amino acids. Trimming removed 1 base at V and 7 bases at J, with 6 bases between. The CDR3 reads CASSLSGNEQFF. The CDR3 DNA reads as TGTGCCAGCAGCTTGTCGGGGAATGAGCAGTTCTTC.

This clonotype was picked up a small number of times. The junction shows a germline mismatch at one end, possibly a read error. This chain joins TRBV24-1 and TRBJ2-7; D call uncertain. Germline values: CDR1 KGHDR, CDR2 SFDVKD. The CDR3 is made up of 13 amino acids. This CDR3 is CAISGGFSYEQYF. DNA of the CDR3: TGTGCCATCAGTGGTGGGTTCTCCTACGAGCAGTACTTC.

In this sample, this clonotype turned up many times. The rearrangement joins TRBV5-6 to TRBJ2-7; D might be TRBD2 (5 bases). CDR1 SGHDT and CDR2 YYEEEE come from the germline V gene. CDR3 length: 15 amino acids. The V and J ends lost 0 bases and 2 bases respectively, with 12 bases between them. CDR3: CASSLVALAAYEQYF. CDR3 nucleotide sequence: TGTGCCAGCAGCTTGGTGGCCCTAGCTGCCTACGAGCAGTACTTC.

This clonotype was counted ten times or more. This chain connects TRBV28 to TRBJ2-7, with 8 bases that match TRBD2. J gave up 2 bases and V 5 bases, and 20 bases lay outside the gene matches. The V gene's germline CDR1 is MDHEN and CDR2 SYDVKM. The CDR3 loop spans 19 amino acids. In DNA, the CDR3 is TGTGCCAGCAGTCTAAGGACGCGGGGCGGGAGGCTGGATACCTACGAGCAGTACTTC. This sequence encodes CASSLRTRGGRLDTYEQYF.

At least ten counts were recorded for this clonotype. V and J are TRBV7-9 and TRBJ1-5; 7 bases match TRBD1. CDR3 size: 15 residues. After removal of 5 bases from V and 5 bases from J, the junction contained 9 bases not matched to a gene. The germline gives CDR1 SEHNR, CDR2 FQNEAQ (reference sequence). The CDR3 sequence: CASSPFDRVDQPQHF. The DNA of the CDR3 is TGTGCCAGCAGCCCCTTCGACAGGGTCGATCAGCCCCAGCATTTT.

This clonotype was observed at least ten times. The chain is built from TRBV25-1 and TRBJ1-1; D is unclear. The CDR3 is 12 amino acids. Trimming removed 5 bases at V and 8 bases at J, with 12 bases between. The germline gives CDR1 MGHDK, CDR2 SYGVNS. The DNA for the CDR3 is TGTGCCAGCAGTCTCTCAGCTCGGGAAGCTTTCTTT. It codes for CASSLSAREAFF. Complete variable domain (other parts from reference TRBV25-1 and TRBJ1-1): EADIYQTPRYLVIGTGKKITLECSQTMGHDKMYWYQQDPGMELHLIHYSYGVNSTEKGDLSSESTVSRIRTEHFPLTLESARPSHTSQYLCASSLSAREAFFGQGTRLTVV.

The sample holds many counts of this clonotype. The chain recombines TRBV6-5 with TRBJ1-1, with a tentative D call TRBD1 (5 bases). Germline V gene sequence: CDR1 MNHEY, CDR2 SVGAGI. The CDR3 consists of 16 residues. V lost 2 bases to trimming and J lost 1 base, with 14 bases between them. The chain's CDR3 is CASSYLSTERNTEAFF. In DNA form, the CDR3 reads TGTGCCAGCAGTTACCTATCGACAGAGCGGAACACTGAAGCTTTCTTT.

This clonotype has a count of ten or more. The chain joins TRBV5-4 to TRBJ2-3; 7 bases map to TRBD2. Germline V gene sequence: CDR1 SGHNT, CDR2 YYREEE (reference sequence). The CDR3 runs to 14 residues. The ends lost 2 bases at V and 3 bases at J; junction bases unmatched: 3. The CDR3 bases are TGTGCCAGCAGCTTCGCGGGAGAAACAGATACGCAGTATTTT. It is translated as CASSFAGETDTQYF.

About this clonotype: The junction shows a germline mismatch at one end, possibly a read error. This CDR3 is CASRGTGGDYGYIF. The CDR3 DNA reads as TGTGCCAGCAGGGGGACAGGGGGCGACTATGGCTACATCTTC. The chain has TRBV28 and TRBJ1-2; 12 bases are a match to TRBD1. In germline, CDR1 is MDHEN, CDR2 SYDVKM. CDR3 size: 14 residues.

This clonotype has a handful of counts. J is TRBJ2-2 and V is TRBV27, with a possible D match to TRBD2 (6 bases). Trimming took 4 bases from V and 8 from J, leaving 14 bases between them. The length of the CDR3 is 14 residues. The germline gives CDR1 MNHEY, CDR2 SMNVEV (reference sequence). This chain's CDR3 is CASSSQTRYGELFF. The CDR3 nucleotides are TGTGCCAGCAGTTCCCAGACTAGATATGGGGAGCTGTTTTTT.

In this sample, this clonotype turned up a few times. The rearrangement joins TRBV27 to TRBJ2-1; D might be TRBD2 (6 bases). The CDR3 is 18 amino acids. Germline-derived CDR1 and CDR2 are MNHEY and SMNVEV (reference sequence). V lost 5 bases and J 9 bases, leaving 29 bases between the germline ends. CDR3 protein: CASSQRTQPGLPGVEQFF. The CDR3 nucleotides are TGTGCCAGCAGTCAAAGGACCCAGCCGGGCCTCCCGGGGGTTGAGCAGTTCTTC.

This clonotype was recorded many times. This chain uses TRBV4-3 with TRBJ2-4; D is uncertain. The germline V gene encodes CDR1 LGHNA and CDR2 YSLEER. V was pared by 0 bases and J by 0 bases, with 21 bases between. The CDR3 runs 20 residues. This CDR3 is CASSQEFTEQYMLAKNIQYF. The CDR3 nucleotides are TGCGCCAGCAGCCAAGAGTTCACGGAGCAATATATGCTAGCCAAAAACATTCAGTACTTC.

This clonotype came up a few times. The chain has TRBV5-1 and TRBJ2-7; D remains unclear. Germline CDR1 SGHRS, CDR2 YFSETQ. This CDR3 is built from 12 residues. V dropped 0 bases and J dropped 6 bases, with 7 bases sitting between them. The CDR3 here is CASSLAGFEQYF. Here the CDR3 DNA reads TGCGCCAGCAGCTTGGCCGGGTTCGAGCAGTACTTC.

The table lists this clonotype with many counts. The V call is TRBV10-2, the J call TRBJ2-7, with TRBD2 identical over 8 bases. J lost 1 base, V lost 8 bases, and 10 bases had no gene match. This CDR3 has 15 amino acids. In germline, CDR1 is WSHSY, CDR2 SAAADI. The CDR3 loop is CASRTSSGPSYEQYF. The CDR3 DNA reads TGCGCCAGCCGTACCTCTAGCGGGCCTTCCTACGAGCAGTACTTC.

This clonotype has at least ten counts. V and J are TRBV13 and TRBJ2-3; a possible D gene is TRBD2 (5 bases). V was clipped by 10 bases and J by 0 bases, with 23 bases between them. This CDR3 spans 17 amino acids. CDR1 is PRHDT and CDR2 is FYEKMQ in the germline V gene (reference sequence). The CDR3 sequence: CATTQREWEPSTDTQYF. As DNA, the CDR3 is TGTGCCACCACCCAGAGGGAGTGGGAACCTAGCACAGATACGCAGTATTTT.

This clonotype was seen a handful of times. The CDR3 DNA is TGTGCCAGCAGTTTATGGGGGGCGGGGTTGACAGATACGCAGTATTTT. This sequence encodes CASSLWGAGLTDTQYF. V gene TRBV12-3 or TRBV12-4 combines with J gene TRBJ2-3; D may match TRBD1 or TRBD2 (6 bases each). This CDR3 comprises 16 residues. The V gene lost 2 bases and the J gene lost 3 bases, with 15 bases spanning the gap.

There are many counts of this clonotype. This sequence joins TRBV12-3 or TRBV12-4 and TRBJ2-3, with 7 bases aligning to TRBD1. CDR3 length: 14 amino acids. J lost 1 base, V lost 11 bases, and 9 bases had no gene match. The CDR3 here is CAGSSGQRTDTQYF. DNA of the CDR3: TGTGCCGGATCCTCGGGACAGCGCACAGATACGCAGTATTTT.

This chain joins TRBV29-1 and TRBJ2-7; D call uncertain. Germline V gene lookup returns CDR1 SQVTM and CDR2 ANQGSEA. V was pared by 7 bases and J by 0 bases, with 7 bases between. The CDR3 extends over 11 amino acids. In nucleotides, the CDR3 is TGCAGCGCCCTCGGCTCCTACGAGCAGTACTTC. This sequence encodes CSALGSYEQYF.

This clonotype was counted ten times or more. The chain is built from TRBV19 and TRBJ1-2; possibly TRBD1 for D (6 bases). The CDR3 extends over 14 amino acids. The V gene lost 5 bases and the J gene lost 2 bases, with 12 bases spanning the gap. Germline V gene data show CDR1 as LNHDA and CDR2 as SQIVND (reference sequence). The CDR3 reads CASSVLGANYGYTF. DNA of the CDR3: TGTGCCAGTAGTGTTCTGGGGGCGAACTATGGCTACACCTTC.

This clonotype was counted at least ten times. The rearrangement links TRBV28 to TRBJ2-5; possibly TRBD1 or TRBD2 for D (5 bases each). Germline V gene sequence: CDR1 MDHEN, CDR2 SYDVKM. The CDR3 loop spans 13 amino acids. The V end lost 11 bases, the J end lost 2 bases, and 15 bases lay between the germline ends. The CDR3 DNA sequence: TGTGCCTCCATGATCTGGGGGCAAGAGACCCAGTACTTC. The encoded protein is CASMIWGQETQYF.

This clonotype was detected many times. The chain has TRBV29-1 and TRBJ2-6; D is undetermined. V gave up 6 bases and J gave up 2 bases, with 11 bases separating them. The germline V gene has CDR1 SQVTM and CDR2 ANQGSEA. This CDR3 has 14 residues. The CDR3 is CSVALSTGANVLTF. The DNA of the CDR3 is TGCAGCGTCGCCCTATCTACTGGGGCCAACGTCCTGACTTTC.

This clonotype was seen a handful of times. The chain combines TRBV28 with TRBJ2-7, with D tentatively TRBD1 (5 bases). The germline gives CDR1 MDHEN, CDR2 SYDVKM. V lost 3 bases and J 4 bases, leaving 13 bases between the germline ends. The CDR3 spans 14 residues. CDR3 DNA: TGTGCCAGCAGTTTTGCAGGGAAGCCGTACGAGCAGTACTTC. Its translation is CASSFAGKPYEQYF. The variable domain in full, with the rest retrieved from reference TRBV28 and TRBJ2-7, is DVKVTQSSRYLVKRTGEKVFLECVQDMDHENMFWYRQDPGLGLRLIYFSYDVKMKEKGDIPEGYSVSREKKERFSLILESASTNQTSMYLCASSFAGKPYEQYFGPGTRLTVT.